The sequence of this T cell receptor beta chain was determined in a study of human T cells and chemical hapten exposure. Study-level background: All through the approximately 22-week study, the scalp of each patient received diphenylcyclopropenone doses weekly.

TCRdb re-called the RACE reads with MiXCR, one entry per CDR3 protein. The table lists 370,000 or so distinct CDR3 sequences, 4% to 5.5% of them singletons, with 2% to 2.5% in the top ten. Sample time point: patch test 1, 2 weeks after DPC sensitization. Specified treatment: therapeutic diphenylcyclopropenone sensitization with weekly scalp DPC. Samples of blood were obtained prior to the application of each patch test. This clonotype was counted ten times or more. This CDR3 is 12 amino acids long. From germline, CDR1 is SGDLS and CDR2 YYNGEE. Trimming cost V 3 bases and J 2 bases, with 5 bases left between them.

The specimen was whole blood, collected in connection with sensitization to the hapten diphenylcyclopropenone (DPC). This sequence joins TRBV9 and TRBJ2-5; D call uncertain. The sequence derives from a woman in her 50s with alopecia areata. Some clones in this sample may be carry-over from other donors' samples. CDR3 coding DNA: TGTGCCAGCAGCGCGGATCAAGAGACCCAGTACTTC. This sequence encodes CASSADQETQYF.